A selection of T cell receptor beta chains follows, all from one sample in a study of beta chain features in type 1 diabetes. Data came from immunoSEQ multiplex PCR; TCRdb stores just in-frame clones and leaves some out. The sample includes almost 350,000 clones, 6.5% to 10% seen only once; the top ten take around 0.45%. Source material: central memory CD4+ T cells from blood. The receptors stem from a woman younger than 35 in good health. CDR3s include the opening cysteine and the closing phenylalanine or tryptophan. The D gene is left open where the match is weak. Expanded clones are given a class, and other clones once, few, many or no size at all.

size	J	D	V	DNA	CDR3
few	TRBJ2-5	.	TRBV29-1	TGCAGCGGCGGACACCAACAAGAGACCCAGTACTTC	CSGGHQQETQYF
.	TRBJ2-5	.	TRBV2	TGTGCCAGCAGTGAAGATCCGAAGGAGACCCAGTACTTC	CASSEDPKETQYF
few	TRBJ2-1	.	TRBV7-8	TGTGCCAGCAGCTTAGAAGGTGAGCAGTTCTTC	CASSLEGEQFF
.	TRBJ2-1	TRBD2	TRBV4-2	TGTGCCAGCAGCCAAGAGTTAGCGGGAGGAGCGCAGCAGTTCTTC	CASSQELAGGAQQFF
.	TRBJ1-1	.	TRBV28	TGTGCCAGCAGTTTATTTGGAGGGGGCACTGAAGCTTTCTTT	CASSLFGGGTEAFF
.	TRBJ2-1	.	TRBV7-2	TGTGCCAGCAGCGTAAATCCTGCGTCGGGCTCCTACAATGAGCAGTTCTTC	CASSVNPASGSYNEQFF
few	TRBJ1-1	.	TRBV27	TGTGCCAGCAGGCGCGGTGCGGAGAACACTGAAGCTTTCTTT	CASRRGAENTEAFF
few	TRBJ2-5	TRBD2	TRBV29-1	TGCAGCTTCCTACCGTTTAGCGGGTTCCAAGAGACCCAGTACTTC	CSFLPFSGFQETQYF
.	TRBJ1-2	.	TRBV4-3	TGCGCCAGCAGCCTGGCGGGGGGTAATGGCTACACCTTC	CASSLAGGNGYTF
.	TRBJ2-4	TRBD1	TRBV7-9	TGTGCCAGCAGCTTAGCGTACAGGGGCAAAAACATTCAGTACTTC	CASSLAYRGKNIQYF
.	TRBJ2-1	.	TRBV18	TGTGCCAGCTCAAATAGCGGTGACAATGAGCAGTTCTTC	CASSNSGDNEQFF
few	TRBJ2-1	TRBD2	TRBV4-3	TGCGCCAGCAGCCTAAACCTAGCGGAGACCTACAATGAGCAGTTCTTC	CASSLNLAETYNEQFF